These 17 T cell receptor beta chains originate from one sample sequenced in a study of blood T cell repertoires in COVID-19. Sequenced by immunoSEQ multiplex PCR; TCRdb stores in-frame clones only, minus some. The sample holds more than 250,000 clones, around 87% seen once. Sequencing used peripheral blood. Receptors originate from a man in his fifties with active or convalescent COVID-19.

This rearrangement joins TRBV29-1 to TRBJ2-7, with D maybe TRBD2 (5 bases). CDR3 size: 13 residues. Germline assignment: CDR1 SQVTM and CDR2 ANQGSEA. With 7 bases removed from V and 2 bases from J, the gap between germline ends came to 15 bases. The CDR3 nucleotides read TGCAGCGCCCTTGGGGTGGGAGCCTACGAGCAGTACTTC. Residues: CSALGVGAYEQYF.

The gene calls are TRBV6-5 and TRBJ2-1, with 12 bases that match TRBD2. V lost 6 bases, J lost 8 bases, and 8 bases stayed unmatched. The CDR3 is made up of 15 amino acids. Germline lookup yields CDR1 MNHEY and CDR2 SVGAGI. In nucleotides, the CDR3 is TGTGCCAGCAGCAGAACTAGCGGGAGGTGGTATGAGCAGTTCTTC. Residues: CASSRTSGRWYEQFF.

This sequence joins TRBV7-9 and TRBJ1-2; 9 nucleotides align to TRBD1. The V gene end was trimmed by 11 bases and the J gene end by 8 bases; junction bases not matched to a gene: 12. Germline V gives CDR1 SEHNR, CDR2 FQNEAQ (reference sequence). The CDR3 loop spans 13 amino acids. The CDR3 is CAVGDRARRGYTF. Written as DNA, the CDR3 is TGTGCCGTAGGGGACAGGGCGAGGAGGGGCTACACCTTC.

The chain couples TRBV6-5 to TRBJ1-3, with D maybe TRBD1 (5 bases). Trimming removed 0 bases from V and 1 base from J, with 7 bases in between. From germline, CDR1 is MNHEY and CDR2 SVGAGI. CDR3 length equals 15 residues. CDR3: CASSYSGGSGNTIYF. Written as DNA, the CDR3 is TGTGCCAGCAGTTACTCCGGGGGATCTGGAAACACCATATATTTT.

A single count supports this clone. The chain has TRBV6-5 and TRBJ1-2; D possibly corresponds to TRBD1 (5 bases). Germline CDR1 and CDR2: MNHEY and SVGAGI. V lost 5 bases, J lost 8 bases, and 15 bases lay in between. This CDR3 has 13 amino acids. The CDR3 bases are TGTGCCAGCAGTAACGACAGTGACGGGGGCTACACCTTC. Its translation: CASSNDSDGGYTF.

The rearrangement joins TRBV13 to TRBJ2-7, with 12 positions matching TRBD2. CDR1 and CDR2 from the germline V gene are PRHDT and FYEKMQ (reference sequence). CDR3 size: 16 residues. J was trimmed by 3 bases and V by 5 bases; bases with no gene match: 8. The CDR3 here is CASSQPRTSGVYEQYF. The CDR3 coding sequence is TGTGCCAGCAGCCAACCGCGGACTAGCGGGGTCTACGAGCAGTACTTC.

The rearrangement joins TRBV19 to TRBJ2-2, with TRBD2 identical over 7 bases. CDR3 length: 12 amino acids. The germline V gene encodes CDR1 LNHDA and CDR2 SQIVND (reference sequence). The J segment lost 6 bases and the V segment lost 7 bases, leaving 2 bases of the junction unmatched. The CDR3 sequence: CASTRESGELFF. CDR3 in DNA: TGTGCCAGTACGCGGGAGTCCGGGGAGCTGTTTTTT.

The chain recombines TRBV27 with TRBJ2-7; no definite D call. The CDR3 totals 15 residues. Germline lookup yields CDR1 MNHEY and CDR2 SMNVEV (reference sequence). V was pared by 2 bases and J by 0 bases, with 11 bases between. CDR3 sequence: CASSLVGSSSYEQYF. CDR3 sequence (DNA): TGTGCCAGCAGTTTAGTGGGCAGTAGCTCCTACGAGCAGTACTTC.

The rearrangement links TRBV29-1 to TRBJ2-1; 11 bases align to TRBD2. Germline V gene data show CDR1 as SQVTM and CDR2 as ANQGSEA. The CDR3 has 14 amino acids. The V segment lost 8 bases and the J segment 6 bases; nucleotides outside the gene matches: 9. CDR3 nucleotide sequence: TGCAGCTATGCCGGGACTAGCGGAGTCAATGAGCAGTTCTTC. This encodes CSYAGTSGVNEQFF.

The chain couples TRBV10-3 to TRBJ2-1; 13 positions match TRBD2. Germline V CDR1 and CDR2: ENHRY, SYGVKD. CDR3 size: 17 residues. The trim removed 6 bases at V and 8 bases at J, leaving 13 bases unmatched. The CDR3 here is CAIRDGTSGNSKDEQFF. CDR3 DNA sequence: TGTGCCATCAGGGACGGGACTAGCGGGAATTCAAAGGATGAGCAGTTCTTC.

The CDR3 DNA follows: TGTGCCAGCAGCCCGGGACAGACGAATCAGCCCCAGCATTTT. It specifies CASSPGQTNQPQHF. V gene TRBV5-5 combines with J gene TRBJ1-5; TRBD1 agrees at 7 bases. The CDR3 is 14 residues long. The ends lost 4 bases at V and 4 bases at J; junction bases unmatched: 5. CDR1 is SGHKS and CDR2 is YYEKEE in the germline V gene (reference sequence). The whole variable domain, filled in from reference TRBV5-5 and TRBJ1-5, reads DAGVTQSPTHLIKTRGQQVTLRCSPISGHKSVSWYQQVLGQGPQFIFQYYEKEERGRGNFPDRFSARQFPNYSSELNVNALLLGDSALYLCASSPGQTNQPQHFGDGTRLSIL.

The gene calls are TRBV7-9 and TRBJ2-5; D is unresolved. Trimming took off 4 bases at V and 1 base at J, with 7 bases between the two ends. CDR3 length: 13 residues. Germline CDR1 is SEHNR and CDR2 is FQNEAQ (reference sequence). The CDR3: CASSSVFQETQYF. In DNA form, the CDR3 reads TGTGCCAGCAGCTCAGTCTTCCAAGAGACCCAGTACTTC.

This clone came up once. The CDR3 is CAWSVRGAGKLGNEQFF. In nucleotides, the CDR3 is TGTGCCTGGAGTGTACGAGGAGCGGGCAAGCTGGGGAATGAGCAGTTCTTC. V and J are TRBV30 and TRBJ2-1; possibly TRBD2 for D (6 bases). The germline V gene has CDR1 GTSNPN and CDR2 SVGIG (reference sequence). The CDR3 sequence is 17 residues long. The V end was cut by 0 bases, the J end by 7 bases, with 22 bases between.

The chain uses TRBV9 and TRBJ2-7, with a tentative D call TRBD1 (6 bases). V lost 4 bases, J lost 2 bases, and 19 bases lay in between. Germline values: CDR1 SGDLS, CDR2 YYNGEE. This CDR3 contains 16 residues. The CDR3 DNA reads as TGTGCCAGCAGCCCCAGGGGCCAGGGGCCAACCTACGAGCAGTACTTC. Translation: CASSPRGQGPTYEQYF.

The rearrangement links TRBV28 to TRBJ1-1, with D perhaps TRBD1 (5 bases). CDR1 and CDR2 from the germline V gene are MDHEN and SYDVKM. V dropped 2 bases and J dropped 1 base, with 8 bases sitting between them. The CDR3 length is 14 residues. The DNA of the CDR3 is TGTGCCAGCAGTTTAGCCACAGGGAACACTGAAGCTTTCTTT. This codes for CASSLATGNTEAFF.

Note on this clone: Within the sample, other DNA sequences also encode this same CDR3. The chain recombines TRBV19 with TRBJ1-5; 10 nucleotides agree with TRBD1. This CDR3 is built from 14 residues. The ends lost 5 bases at V and 7 bases at J; junction bases unmatched: 5. The V gene's germline CDR1 is LNHDA and CDR2 SQIVND (reference sequence). The CDR3 reads CASSSTGGGQPQHF. The CDR3 DNA reads as TGTGCCAGTAGTTCGACAGGGGGCGGCCAGCCCCAGCATTTT.

This clone was detected only once. J is TRBJ2-1 and V is TRBV6-2 or TRBV6-3; unclear D gene. CDR1 is MNHEY and CDR2 is SVGEGT in the germline V gene. Deletions cut 7 bases from V and 0 bases from J, with 7 bases between. This CDR3 has 13 residues. The CDR3 DNA follows: TGTGCCAGCACCCCCTACTCCTACAATGAGCAGTTCTTC. It yields the protein CASTPYSYNEQFF.